The rows below give T cell receptor beta chains drawn from one sample of a study of blood T cell repertoires in COVID-19. Profiled with immunoSEQ multiplex PCR; TCRdb holds only in-frame clones, not every one. The table shows roughly 170,000 clones, with 70% to 80% occurring only once. Sequenced material: peripheral blood. These receptors originate from a woman aged 55-70 years with COVID-19, enrolled during active disease. CDR3s include the opening cysteine and the closing phenylalanine or tryptophan. D genes are given only for firm matches. Clone size is stated in some rows and not others, as once, few, many or a class when expanded.

NA,TRBV18,TRBJ1-5,few,TGTGCCAGCTCACTAGGACAAGCCAATCAGCCCCAGCATTTT,CASSLGQANQPQHF
TRBD2,TRBV18,TRBJ2-7,once,TGTGCCAGCTCACCGAAGGCGGGAGGTTCCAACCACGAGCAGTACTTC,CASSPKAGGSNHEQYF
TRBD2,TRBV6-2/TRBV6-3,TRBJ2-7,NA,TGTGCCAGCAGCTCCGGGACTAGCAGGTACTACGAGCAGTACTTC,CASSSGTSRYYEQYF
TRBD1,TRBV4-2,TRBJ1-1,NA,TGTGCCAGCAGCCGTCATAGGACAGGAGGGACTGAAGCTTTCTTT,CASSRHRTGGTEAFF
NA,TRBV7-3,TRBJ2-1,NA,TGTGCCAGCAGCTTAAAGGGTAGCGAAAACTCCTACAATGAGCAGTTCTTC,CASSLKGSENSYNEQFF
NA,TRBV29-1,TRBJ2-1,NA,TGCAGCGTTGAGGGTAGGCAGGGGTTGGCAAATGAGCAGTTCTTC,CSVEGRQGLANEQFF
TRBD2,TRBV6-5,TRBJ2-5,NA,TGTGCCAGCAGTCCTAGCGGCCAAGAGACCCAGTACTTC,CASSPSGQETQYF
NA,TRBV6-5,TRBJ1-5,NA,TGTGCCAGCCGCTCGGGGGTCTCCTACAATCAGCCCCAGCATTTT,CASRSGVSYNQPQHF
NA,TRBV9,TRBJ1-1,once,TGTGCCAGCAGCGTAGGAATGTCAGGGCCCACTGAAGCTTTCTTT,CASSVGMSGPTEAFF
TRBD2,TRBV25-1,TRBJ2-5,NA,TGTGCCAGCAGTGGTATTGGACTAGCGATCCAAGAGACCCAGTACTTC,CASSGIGLAIQETQYF
NA,TRBV28,TRBJ1-6,NA,TGTGCCAGCAGTCTTACAGGGTATAATTCACCCCTCCACTTT,CASSLTGYNSPLHF
TRBD2,TRBV28,TRBJ2-2,NA,TGTGCCAGCAGAGAAGCGGGGGTGAACACCGGGGAGCTGTTTTTT,CASREAGVNTGELFF
NA,TRBV7-2,TRBJ1-5,NA,TGTGCCAGCAGCTTAGTGCTTGGAGGGGGCAATCAGCCCCAGCATTTT,CASSLVLGGGNQPQHF
NA,TRBV30,TRBJ2-3,few,TGTGCCTGGGGAATAGCGGAAGGCACAGATACGCAGTATTTT,CAWGIAEGTDTQYF
TRBD1,TRBV6-5,TRBJ2-1,NA,TGTGCCAGCAAGGGACAGGCCGCGCTTGGTGAGCAGTTCTTC,CASKGQAALGEQFF
TRBD1,TRBV18,TRBJ1-2,NA,TGTGCCAGCTCCCTAGGACAGGGGGATTTCCACACCTTC,CASSLGQGDFHTF
TRBD2,TRBV11-3,TRBJ2-1,NA,TGTGCCAGCAGCTTAGGTGGCGGACTAGGGTTCGATGAGCAGTTCTTC,CASSLGGGLGFDEQFF
TRBD2,TRBV5-4,TRBJ2-3,NA,TGTGCCAGCAGCTTGGGAATACCTGGGACTAGCAGTAGCACAGATACGCAGTATTTT,CASSLGIPGTSSSTDTQYF
NA,TRBV5-1,TRBJ1-1,once,TGCGCCAGCAGCGATACCCCCCGGGGGAACACTGAAGCTTTCTTT,CASSDTPRGNTEAFF
TRBD1,TRBV24-1,TRBJ2-3,NA,TGTGCCACCAGTGGGACCGCAGGGGGCTTGACAGATACGCAGTATTTT,CATSGTAGGLTDTQYF
NA,TRBV28,TRBJ1-6,NA,TGTGCCAGCAGTTTGGGGCCAGGAAGTAATTCACCCCTCCACTTT,CASSLGPGSNSPLHF
TRBD1,TRBV28,TRBJ1-2,NA,TGTGCCAGCAGTCCCCGGACAGGGGGATATGGCTACACCTTC,CASSPRTGGYGYTF
TRBD1,TRBV3-1/TRBV3-2,TRBJ1-2,NA,TGTGCCAGCAGCCGCGGGACAGGGCCGGGGGGCTACACCTTC,CASSRGTGPGGYTF
NA,TRBV5-6,TRBJ2-1,NA,TGTGCCAGCAGCTTGGGGGCTGGGCCCTACAATGAGCAGTTCTTC,CASSLGAGPYNEQFF
NA,TRBV5-1,TRBJ2-1,NA,TGCGCCAGCAGCTCAATCCATGACAATGAGCAGTTCTTC,CASSSIHDNEQFF
NA,TRBV6-9,TRBJ1-2,NA,TGTGCCGGAGAAACCGACAGCTATGGCTACACCTTC,CAGETDSYGYTF